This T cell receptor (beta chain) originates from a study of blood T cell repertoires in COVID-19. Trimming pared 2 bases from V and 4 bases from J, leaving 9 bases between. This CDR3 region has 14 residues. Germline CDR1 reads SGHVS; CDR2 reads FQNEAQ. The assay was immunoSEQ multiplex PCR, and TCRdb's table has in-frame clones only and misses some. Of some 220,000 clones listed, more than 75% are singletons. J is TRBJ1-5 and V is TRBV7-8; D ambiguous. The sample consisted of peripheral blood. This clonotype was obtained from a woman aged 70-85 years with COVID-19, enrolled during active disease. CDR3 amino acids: CASSLMVQNQPQHF. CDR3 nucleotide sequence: TGTGCCAGCAGCTTAATGGTACAGAATCAGCCCCAGCATTTT. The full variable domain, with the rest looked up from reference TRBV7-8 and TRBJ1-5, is GAGVSQSPRYKVAKRGQDVALRCDPISGHVSLFWYQQALGQGPEFLTYFQNEAQLDKSGLPSDRFFAERPEGSVSTLKIQRTQQEDSAVYLCASSLMVQNQPQHFGDGTRLSIL.